Shown below are 26 T cell receptor beta chains from a single sample sequenced in a study of T cell responses to AZD1222 COVID-19 vaccine. Repertoires were generated with immunoSEQ multiplex PCR, while TCRdb's copy carries only in-frame clones and drops some. Altogether approximately 110,000 clones are present, 87% being singletons, with the ten largest covering about 4%. The sample was peripheral blood, taken 28 days after the second AZD1222 dose. The source is an adult who received the AZD1222 COVID-19 vaccine.

The genes are TRBV3-1 (or the pseudogene TRBV3-2) and TRBJ1-1; 7 bases agree with TRBD1. The germline CDR1 and CDR2 sequences are LGHDT and YNNKEL (reference sequence). The CDR3 covers 16 residues. V lost 1 base and J lost 5; bases outside the gene matches: 10. CDR3 region: CASSQGQGWLRTEAFF. CDR3 bases: TGTGCCAGCAGCCAAGGACAGGGTTGGCTGAGGACTGAAGCTTTCTTT.

This sequence joins TRBV19 and TRBJ2-7; 13 nucleotides agree with TRBD2. CDR3 length: 18 amino acids. J gave up 0 bases and V 3 bases, and 8 bases lay outside the gene matches. Germline V gene lookup returns CDR1 LNHDA and CDR2 SQIVND (reference sequence). The CDR3 sequence: CASSIRTSGGPSSYEQYF. CDR3 nucleotide sequence: TGTGCCAGTAGTATTCGGACTAGCGGGGGCCCGAGCTCCTACGAGCAGTACTTC. Complete variable domain (other parts from reference TRBV19 and TRBJ2-7): DGGITQSPKYLFRKEGQNVTLSCEQNLNHDAMYWYRQDPGQGLRLIYYSQIVNDFQKGDIAEGYSVSREKKESFPLTVTSAQKNPTAFYLCASSIRTSGGPSSYEQYFGPGTRLTVT.

The chain joins TRBV7-2 to TRBJ1-2; possibly TRBD1 for D (6 bases). Germline-derived CDR1 and CDR2 are SGHTA and FQGNSA. V was clipped by 5 bases and J by 6 bases, with 22 bases between them. The length of the CDR3 is 16 residues. CDR3 sequence reads: CASSPREARGYDGYTF. CDR3 nucleotide sequence: TGTGCCAGCAGCCCTCGGGAAGCCAGGGGATACGATGGCTACACCTTC.

The rearrangement joins TRBV24-1 to TRBJ2-1; 7 bases are shared with TRBD1. From germline, CDR1 is KGHDR and CDR2 SFDVKD. The CDR3 contains 13 residues. J was trimmed by 10 bases and V by 3 bases; bases with no gene match: 5. The CDR3: CATSDPDREEQFF. The CDR3 nucleotides read TGTGCCACCAGTGATCCAGACAGGGAGGAGCAGTTCTTC.

The chain is built from TRBV6-2 or TRBV6-3 and TRBJ1-1; D is possibly TRBD1 (5 bases). V gave up 5 bases and J gave up 1 base, with 20 bases separating them. Germline CDR1 MNHEY, CDR2 SVGEGT. This CDR3 is built from 17 residues. CDR3 amino acids: CASSQTTVRQPNTEAFF. CDR3 sequence (DNA): TGTGCCAGCAGTCAAACAACAGTCCGACAGCCGAACACTGAAGCTTTCTTT.

The J gene is TRBJ1-5, the V gene TRBV19, with D tentatively TRBD1 (6 bases). This CDR3 contains 13 residues. Trimming shortened V by 6 bases and J by 3 bases, and 9 bases separated the two germline ends. CDR1 and CDR2 from the germline V gene are LNHDA and SQIVND (reference sequence). The chain's CDR3 is CASSAGANQPQHF. CDR3 nucleotides: TGTGCCAGTAGCGCAGGGGCCAATCAGCCCCAGCATTTT.

In its sample, this clone was seen a few times. The rearrangement uses TRBV30 and TRBJ1-5, with D perhaps TRBD1 (6 bases). Germline loops: CDR1 GTSNPN, CDR2 SVGIG (reference sequence). This CDR3 contains 13 residues. Between the trimmed V and J ends, which lost 1 base and 7 bases, there was a span of 11 bases. CDR3 nucleotides: TGTGCCTGGAGTGACAGGGACGGGCAGCCCCAGCATTTT. Its protein product is CAWSDRDGQPQHF.

This clone was found once. The chain recombines TRBV6-5 with TRBJ2-3, with D maybe TRBD2 (6 bases). V lost 8 bases, J lost 8 bases, and 8 bases lay in between. Germline CDR1 and CDR2: MNHEY and SVGAGI. The CDR3 is 10 residues long. The CDR3 loop is CASGGGTQYF. CDR3 bases: TGTGCCAGCGGGGGAGGTACGCAGTATTTT.

In this sample, this clone turned up once. V gene TRBV30 combines with J gene TRBJ1-1, with unresolved D. The CDR3 length is 11 residues. CDR1 and CDR2 from the germline V gene are GTSNPN and SVGIG (reference sequence). V dropped 2 bases and J dropped 5 bases, with 6 bases sitting between them. CDR3 in amino acids: CAWSLGTEAFF. Here the CDR3 DNA reads TGTGCCTGGAGTCTTGGAACTGAAGCTTTCTTT.

The chain has TRBV5-1 and TRBJ2-2; possible D gene TRBD1, 5 bases. The ends were cut back, 0 bases at V and 4 bases at J, with 7 bases in the middle. Germline CDR1 is SGHRS and CDR2 is YFSETQ. The CDR3 is 14 amino acids. The CDR3 sequence is CASSLGQGTGELFF. Written as DNA, the CDR3 is TGCGCCAGCAGCTTGGGGCAGGGCACCGGGGAGCTGTTTTTT.

The rearrangement joins TRBV9 to TRBJ2-1; possible D gene TRBD1, 6 bases. CDR3 length: 13 amino acids. Trimming shortened V by 3 bases and J by 2 bases, and 6 bases separated the two germline ends. Germline-derived CDR1 and CDR2 are SGDLS and YYNGEE. This CDR3 is CASSDRAYNEQFF. CDR3 in DNA: TGTGCCAGCAGCGACAGGGCCTACAATGAGCAGTTCTTC.

The chain is built from TRBV9 and TRBJ1-1; D ambiguous. V dropped 2 bases and J dropped 1 base, with 6 bases sitting between them. The CDR3 is 13 residues long. The germline V gene has CDR1 SGDLS and CDR2 YYNGEE. CDR3 amino acids: CASSVSSNTEAFF. CDR3 in DNA: TGTGCCAGCAGCGTTAGTTCGAACACTGAAGCTTTCTTT.

The chain couples TRBV9 to TRBJ1-6; maybe TRBD1 (6 bases). Germline loops: CDR1 SGDLS, CDR2 YYNGEE. The V end lost 1 base, the J end lost 7 bases, and 12 bases lay between the germline ends. There are 15 residues in the CDR3. This chain's CDR3 is CASSVMPDSNSPLHF. In DNA form, the CDR3 reads TGTGCCAGCAGCGTAATGCCGGACAGCAATTCACCCCTCCACTTT.

The chain has TRBV2 and TRBJ1-1; no clear D. Germline lookup yields CDR1 SNHLY and CDR2 FYNNEI. Trimming took 5 bases from V and 0 from J, leaving 13 bases between them. This CDR3 spans 15 amino acids. CDR3 sequence: CASSQLAIMNTEAFF. The CDR3 DNA reads as TGTGCCAGCAGTCAGTTAGCTATAATGAACACTGAAGCTTTCTTT.

J is TRBJ2-7 and V is TRBV27; D not resolved. V dropped 2 bases and J dropped 0 bases, with 8 bases sitting between them. Germline V gives CDR1 MNHEY, CDR2 SMNVEV (reference sequence). This CDR3 contains 14 residues. CDR3 amino acids: CASSLDGYSYEQYF. CDR3 DNA sequence: TGTGCCAGCAGTTTAGATGGCTACTCCTACGAGCAGTACTTC.

The chain employs TRBV5-1 and TRBJ2-4; 10 nucleotides agree with TRBD2. Germline assignment: CDR1 SGHRS and CDR2 YFSETQ. Germline trimming cut 4 bases from V and 8 bases from J; bases unmatched to any gene: 15. The CDR3 is 17 residues long. CDR3 amino acids: CASSLALAGGVRDIQYF. Written as DNA, the CDR3 is TGCGCCAGCAGCCTTGCATTAGCGGGAGGTGTTAGGGACATTCAGTACTTC.

The rearrangement uses TRBV15 and TRBJ2-7; either TRBD1 or TRBD2 may supply D (5 bases each). CDR1 LNHNV and CDR2 YYDKDF come from the germline V gene (reference sequence). The V and J ends lost 8 bases and 2 bases respectively, with 13 bases between them. CDR3 length: 13 amino acids. The CDR3 nucleotides read TGTGCCACCGACCGGGACGGCGCCTACGAGCAGTACTTC. Translated: CATDRDGAYEQYF.

The rearrangement links TRBV28 to TRBJ2-7, with 8 bases lining up with TRBD2. With 8 bases clipped from V and 7 bases from J, the junction kept 10 bases outside the gene matches. From germline, CDR1 is MDHEN and CDR2 SYDVKM. The CDR3 covers 13 residues. The CDR3 loop is CASLRGGGREQYF. CDR3 bases: TGTGCCAGCCTTCGGGGGGGAGGAAGAGAGCAGTACTTC.

The rearrangement joins TRBV28 to TRBJ1-1; D perhaps matches TRBD1 (6 bases). V was clipped by 8 bases and J by 4 bases, with 17 bases between them. CDR1 and CDR2 (germline): MDHEN, SYDVKM. This CDR3 has 14 amino acids. In nucleotides, the CDR3 is TGTGCCAGCGGACTTTCGACAGGCAGCACTGAAGCTTTCTTT. Translated: CASGLSTGSTEAFF.

This chain joins TRBV12-3 or TRBV12-4 and TRBJ1-4; D is ambiguous. The CDR3 covers 13 residues. V shed 4 bases and J shed 10 bases, with 13 bases lying between them. The CDR3 protein is CASSSGPGIKLFF. The CDR3 DNA reads TGTGCCAGCAGTTCCGGGCCCGGGATAAAACTGTTTTTT.

The chain recombines TRBV30 with TRBJ1-5; TRBD1 matches 12 bases. J was trimmed by 7 bases and V by 2 bases; bases with no gene match: 6. The CDR3 has 15 amino acids. Germline V lookup: CDR1 GTSNPN, CDR2 SVGIG (reference sequence). CDR3 nucleotides: TGTGCCTGGAGTTGGGGGACAGGGGGCGTGCAGCCCCAGCATTTT. Amino acid sequence: CAWSWGTGGVQPQHF.

The rearrangement joins TRBV5-1 to TRBJ1-1, with D possibly matching TRBD1 (6 bases). V was pared by 0 bases and J by 3 bases, with 12 bases between. CDR3 length: 15 residues. The germline V gene encodes CDR1 SGHRS and CDR2 YFSETQ. The DNA of the CDR3 is TGCGCCAGCAGCTTGGTAGGGGGGTTGGACACTGAAGCTTTCTTT. Protein sequence: CASSLVGGLDTEAFF.

J is TRBJ2-7 and V is TRBV19; TRBD1 aligns across 9 bases. The length of the CDR3 is 14 residues. Germline V gene lookup returns CDR1 LNHDA and CDR2 SQIVND (reference sequence). After removal of 6 bases from V and 2 bases from J, the junction contained 5 bases not matched to a gene. The CDR3 DNA is TGTGCCAGTAGCTCGGGACAGGGTGCCTACGAGCAGTACTTC. As protein: CASSSGQGAYEQYF.

This sequence joins TRBV3-1 (or the pseudogene TRBV3-2) and TRBJ2-7; D is unclear. V lost 5 bases and J lost 1, with 9 bases in between. The CDR3 loop spans 13 amino acids. CDR1 and CDR2 from the germline V gene are LGHDT and YNNKEL (reference sequence). This chain's CDR3 is CASSGQRSYEQYF. CDR3 sequence (DNA): TGTGCCAGCAGCGGCCAGAGATCCTACGAGCAGTACTTC.

This clone occurred once. This chain links TRBV12-3 or TRBV12-4 with TRBJ2-3; D might be TRBD1 (6 bases). Trimming cost V 5 bases and J 3 bases, with 9 bases left between them. The CDR3 covers 13 residues. The CDR3 nucleotides are TGTGCCAGCAGTACCAGGGGAACAGATACGCAGTATTTT. Translated: CASSTRGTDTQYF.

The chain carries TRBV30 and TRBJ1-1; unclear D gene. The ends were cut back, 2 bases at V and 7 bases at J, with 23 bases in the middle. CDR3 length: 16 amino acids. Germline-derived CDR1 and CDR2 are GTSNPN and SVGIG (reference sequence). The CDR3 nucleotides read TGTGCCTGGAGTATTGCTAGGACCCGCCCATCGGTTGAAGCTTTCTTT. It translates to CAWSIARTRPSVEAFF.